These 26 T cell receptor beta chains were sequenced from one sample in a study of shared clonotypes between healthy human individuals. The repertoire was sequenced with immunoSEQ multiplex PCR; TCRdb's copy has only in-frame clones and lacks some. This repertoire shows some 2.1 million clones, 85% to 95% found once; its top ten account for about 1.6%. The naive CD8 population came from CD45RO-negative cells selected for CCR7, without terminally differentiated effector memory CD45RA+ cells. The sequencing sample was made of naive CD8+ T cells from PBMCs. These receptor sequences come from a young man in good health. Some clones in this sample may be carry-over from other donors' samples.

This chain's CDR3 is CASTLPSGVLTGELFF. For the CDR3, the DNA is TGTGCCAGTACCCTCCCTTCAGGGGTTCTCACCGGGGAGCTGTTTTTT. The genes are TRBV19 and TRBJ2-2, with D maybe TRBD1 (6 bases). Germline loops: CDR1 LNHDA, CDR2 SQIVND (reference sequence). V was clipped by 7 bases and J by 4 bases, with 19 bases between them. The CDR3 length is 16 residues.

The rearrangement links TRBV9 to TRBJ2-2; D remains unclear. CDR3 length: 13 residues. The germline CDR1 and CDR2 sequences are SGDLS and YYNGEE. V lost 3 bases, J lost 7 bases, and 10 bases lay in between. The CDR3 DNA follows: TGTGCCAGCAGCGCGAGCCACTACGGGGAGCTGTTTTTT. It specifies CASSASHYGELFF.

J is TRBJ2-5 and V is TRBV5-4; D may be TRBD2 (5 bases). This CDR3 is 14 amino acids long. CDR1 and CDR2 (germline): SGHNT, YYREEE (reference sequence). V was pared by 4 bases and J by 4 bases, with 14 bases between. In nucleotides, the CDR3 is TGTGCCAGCAGCCGAAGAGGGTTTGGAGAGACCCAGTACTTC. It yields the protein CASSRRGFGETQYF.

The V gene is TRBV6-4, the J gene TRBJ1-1; TRBD1 is a possible D gene (6 bases). V lost 4 bases and J lost 12, with 12 bases in between. The germline V gene has CDR1 MRHNA and CDR2 SNTAGT. The length of the CDR3 is 11 residues. Here the CDR3 reads CASSVGTLTFF. CDR3 DNA sequence: TGTGCCAGCAGTGTCGGGACACTCACTTTCTTT.

The chain uses TRBV4-1 and TRBJ2-2; 7 positions match TRBD2. J gave up 1 base and V 2 bases, and 10 bases lay outside the gene matches. Germline lookup yields CDR1 MGHRA and CDR2 YSYEKL. The CDR3 length is 18 residues. The CDR3 region is CASSQYGRSGKNTGELFF. CDR3 bases: TGCGCCAGCAGCCAATATGGGAGGAGCGGGAAGAACACCGGGGAGCTGTTTTTT.

The J gene is TRBJ2-1, the V gene TRBV6-5, with 9 bases identical to TRBD2. V trimming: 4 bases; J trimming: 5 bases; junction bases outside the gene matches: 3. Germline V gives CDR1 MNHEY, CDR2 SVGAGI. The CDR3 runs 14 residues. The CDR3 loop reads CASSLGLANNEQFF. Written as DNA, the CDR3 is TGTGCCAGCAGTTTGGGACTAGCAAACAATGAGCAGTTCTTC.

This clone has more than one count but fewer than ten. The chain couples TRBV27 to TRBJ2-1, with no clear D. CDR3 length: 11 residues. Germline CDR1 MNHEY, CDR2 SMNVEV (reference sequence). The V and J ends lost 3 bases and 13 bases respectively, with 10 bases between them. Here the CDR3 reads CASSFGWLQFF. The CDR3 nucleotides read TGTGCCAGCAGTTTTGGTTGGCTCCAGTTCTTC.

This chain uses TRBV10-1 with TRBJ1-1; a possible D gene is TRBD1 (6 bases). Trimming stripped 4 bases from V and 7 bases from J, with 13 bases between. Looked up from germline, CDR1 is WNHNN and CDR2 is SYGVQD (reference sequence). The CDR3 runs to 13 residues. The CDR3 DNA sequence: TGCGCCAGCAGTGGGGGACATTTGTTTGAAGCTTTCTTT. It yields the protein CASSGGHLFEAFF.

The chain has TRBV7-8 and TRBJ2-3; no firm D call. The CDR3 is 15 residues long. Trimming took off 5 bases at V and 6 bases at J, with 18 bases between the two ends. Germline V gene lookup returns CDR1 SGHVS and CDR2 FQNEAQ. In DNA form, the CDR3 reads TGTGCCAGCAGCCACGCAGGCGGTTCGCTTGATACGCAGTATTTT. As protein: CASSHAGGSLDTQYF.

The V gene is TRBV19, the J gene TRBJ2-1; TRBD2 agrees at 8 bases. Trimming cost V 4 bases and J 1 base; bases outside gene matches: 9. The CDR3 runs to 17 residues. CDR1 and CDR2 (germline): LNHDA, SQIVND (reference sequence). The CDR3 region is CASSKSGRATSYNEQFF. The CDR3 coding sequence is TGTGCCAGTAGTAAATCCGGGAGGGCCACTTCCTACAATGAGCAGTTCTTC.

The chain links TRBV4-1 to TRBJ2-1, with 10 positions matching TRBD2. The junction had 9 bases not matched to a gene; V was cut back by 4 bases and J by 3 bases. The germline CDR1 and CDR2 sequences are MGHRA and YSYEKL. The CDR3 totals 17 residues. This CDR3 is CASSPYTSGMGYNEQFF. The CDR3 coding sequence is TGCGCCAGCAGCCCCTACACTAGCGGGATGGGCTACAATGAGCAGTTCTTC.

The gene calls are TRBV5-1 and TRBJ1-1, with 9 bases matching TRBD1. The germline V gene has CDR1 SGHRS and CDR2 YFSETQ. V lost 5 bases to trimming and J lost 4 bases; unmatched junction nucleotides: 9. The CDR3 totals 15 residues. The CDR3, as DNA: TGCGCCAGCAGTAGTGAACAGGGGGCTGCCACTGAAGCTTTCTTT. Protein sequence: CASSSEQGAATEAFF.

The V call is TRBV15, the J call TRBJ2-3; D remains ambiguous. V was shortened by 2 bases and J by 1 base, with 7 bases between the two germline ends. Germline CDR1 is LNHNV and CDR2 is YYDKDF (reference sequence). The CDR3 contains 14 residues. Here the CDR3 reads CATSRYGGTDTQYF. The CDR3 DNA reads TGTGCCACCAGCAGATACGGAGGCACAGATACGCAGTATTTT.

This chain joins TRBV5-1 and TRBJ1-1, with 8 bases lining up with TRBD1. Germline CDR1 is SGHRS and CDR2 is YFSETQ. There are 14 residues in the CDR3. The junction had 11 bases not matched to a gene; V was cut back by 7 bases and J by 6 bases. The CDR3 sequence is CASRTGPTYAEAFF. In DNA form, the CDR3 reads TGCGCCAGCCGGACAGGGCCTACTTACGCTGAAGCTTTCTTT. Full variable domain (remainder filled in from reference TRBV5-1 and TRBJ1-1): KAGVTQTPRYLIKTRGQQVTLSCSPISGHRSVSWYQQTPGQGLQFLFEYFSETQRNKGNFPGRFSGRQFSNSRSEMNVSTLELGDSALYLCASRTGPTYAEAFFGQGTRLTVV.

The gene calls are TRBV10-3 and TRBJ2-7; the D gene is possibly TRBD1 (5 bases). V was shortened by 2 bases and J by 4 bases, with 18 bases between the two germline ends. CDR3 length: 16 amino acids. Germline V CDR1 and CDR2: ENHRY, SYGVKD. CDR3 bases: TGTGCCATCAGTGAGGGACAACAAACGGCCCGTTACGAGCAGTACTTC. It specifies CAISEGQQTARYEQYF.

The rearrangement links TRBV5-1 to TRBJ2-1; 7 bases fit TRBD2. CDR3 size: 13 residues. The J segment lost 8 bases and the V segment lost 4 bases, leaving 6 bases of the junction unmatched. Per the germline V gene, CDR1 is SGHRS and CDR2 is YFSETQ. CDR3 DNA sequence: TGCGCCAGCAGCACCGGAGGGAGGGATGAGCAGTTCTTC. The encoded protein is CASSTGGRDEQFF.

The chain recombines TRBV7-6 with TRBJ2-1; 14 nucleotides agree with TRBD2. This CDR3 has 16 residues. Trimming removed 5 bases from V and 5 bases from J; junction bases left unmatched: 5. Germline V gene data show CDR1 as SGHVS and CDR2 as FNYEAQ. The CDR3 region is CASSTVTSGRDNEQFF. The DNA for the CDR3 is TGTGCCAGCAGCACCGTGACTAGCGGGAGGGACAATGAGCAGTTCTTC.

The V call is TRBV11-2, the J call TRBJ2-2; D might be TRBD2 (6 bases). This CDR3 is 18 amino acids long. Trimming pared 1 base from V and 5 bases from J, leaving 20 bases between. The germline gives CDR1 SGHAT, CDR2 FQNNGV. CDR3 DNA: TGTGCCAGCAGCTTAGTGGTAGAGACTAGGGTTTCTACCGGGGAGCTGTTTTTT. The encoded protein is CASSLVVETRVSTGELFF.

V is TRBV14 and J is TRBJ2-1, with 9 nucleotides matching TRBD2. Germline V gene lookup returns CDR1 SGHDN and CDR2 FVKESK. The CDR3 extends over 14 amino acids. V was pared by 4 bases and J by 9 bases, with 7 bases of the junction left unmatched. DNA of the CDR3: TGTGCCAGCAGCCTAGCGGGAGTGTATGGTGAGCAGTTCTTC. It yields the protein CASSLAGVYGEQFF. Filled out from reference TRBV14 and TRBJ2-1, the complete variable domain reads EAGVTQFPSHSVIEKGQTVTLRCDPISGHDNLYWYRRVMGKEIKFLLHFVKESKQDESGMPNNRFLAERTGGTYSTLKVQPAELEDSGVYFCASSLAGVYGEQFFGPGTRLTVL.

The chain is built from TRBV29-1 and TRBJ2-7; tentatively, D is TRBD2 (6 bases). Deletions cut 4 bases from V and 0 bases from J, with 10 bases between. Germline V gene lookup returns CDR1 SQVTM and CDR2 ANQGSEA. The CDR3 totals 13 residues. The CDR3 DNA is TGCAGCGTTGCGGGGCGGGGCTCCTACGAGCAGTACTTC. It encodes CSVAGRGSYEQYF.

The CDR3 sequence: CASRAGPNQPQHF. The CDR3 nucleotides are TGTGCCAGCAGAGCAGGGCCAAATCAGCCCCAGCATTTT. The gene calls are TRBV7-8 and TRBJ1-5; possible D gene TRBD1, 5 bases. Germline V gene sequence: CDR1 SGHVS, CDR2 FQNEAQ. The CDR3 sequence is 13 residues long. Trimming removed 6 bases from V and 4 bases from J, with 10 bases in between.

V and J are TRBV29-1 and TRBJ1-2; D not resolved. In germline, CDR1 is SQVTM, CDR2 ANQGSEA. Trimming pared 0 bases from V and 4 bases from J, leaving 6 bases between. This CDR3 comprises 12 residues. The CDR3 DNA follows: TGCAGCGTTGAAGAACAGCCCTATGGCTACACCTTC. It encodes CSVEEQPYGYTF.

The chain joins TRBV28 to TRBJ2-3, with D perhaps TRBD2 (7 bases). Deletions cut 5 bases from V and 4 bases from J, with 16 bases between. CDR1 and CDR2 from the germline V gene are MDHEN and SYDVKM. The CDR3 is made up of 15 amino acids. CDR3 loop: CASSPQAGGPDTQYF. The CDR3 region has the DNA TGTGCCAGCAGTCCGCAGGCCGGGGGGCCAGATACGCAGTATTTT.

V and J are TRBV9 and TRBJ1-5, with D possibly being TRBD1 (5 bases). The germline V gene has CDR1 SGDLS and CDR2 YYNGEE. The CDR3 extends over 15 amino acids. V lost 0 bases to trimming and J lost 4 bases, with 11 bases between them. The CDR3 loop is CASSVAGTTNQPQHF. In nucleotides, the CDR3 is TGTGCCAGCAGCGTAGCTGGGACTACAAATCAGCCCCAGCATTTT.

The count of this clone is one. The V gene is TRBV5-1, the J gene TRBJ2-5; no firm D call. The CDR3 covers 13 residues. The ends were cut back, 1 base at V and 3 bases at J, with 7 bases in the middle. The germline V gene has CDR1 SGHRS and CDR2 YFSETQ. CDR3 nucleotide sequence: TGCGCCAGCAGCTTGTTTCTGAAAGAGACCCAGTACTTC. This translates into CASSLFLKETQYF.

V gene TRBV21-1 combines with J gene TRBJ2-5; the table's D call, TRBD1, has no DNA check behind it. TRBV21-1 is reported as a pseudogene. CDR3 size: 15 residues. The CDR3 DNA sequence: TGTGCCAGCAGCCTATACCAGGCAGGGGGGAAGACCCAGTACTTC. It translates to CASSLYQAGGKTQYF.